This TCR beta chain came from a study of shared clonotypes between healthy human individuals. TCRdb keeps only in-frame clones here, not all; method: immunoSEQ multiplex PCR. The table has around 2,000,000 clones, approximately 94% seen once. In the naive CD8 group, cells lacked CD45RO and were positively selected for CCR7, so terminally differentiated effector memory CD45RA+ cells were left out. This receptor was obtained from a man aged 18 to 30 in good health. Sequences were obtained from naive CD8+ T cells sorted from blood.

CDR3 loop: CAWNMGTSGRDTQYF. As DNA, the CDR3 is TGTGCCTGGAATATGGGGACTAGCGGACGAGATACGCAGTATTTT. The chain is built from TRBV30 and TRBJ2-3, with 11 positions matching TRBD2. With 4 bases clipped from V and 5 bases from J, the junction kept 8 bases outside the gene matches. CDR1 and CDR2 from the germline V gene are GTSNPN and SVGIG (reference sequence). CDR3 length: 15 amino acids.